The present TCR beta chain was sequenced within a study of lung T cells in sarcoidosis with Löfgren's syndrome. Across the whole study: Sarcoidosis features CD4+ T cell accumulation in bronchoalveolar lavage fluid. General study points: Multiple Löfgren's syndrome patients reportedly shared TRAV12-1 and TRBV2 CDR3 motifs, suggesting public CD4+ TCRs. Löfgren's syndrome patients reportedly showed greatest TRAV12-1 and TRBV2 expansion versus controls. TRBV2 was the preferred pairing partner of TRAV12-1, with similar CDR3s.

CDR1 and CDR2 (germline): DFQATT, SNEGSKA (reference sequence). J gave up 0 bases and V 1 base, and 3 bases lay outside the gene matches. The CDR3 has 15 residues. MiXCR, run by TCRdb on the reads, gives a single entry per CDR3 protein. The data hold tens of thousands of distinct CDR3 sequences, with approximately 21% observed a single time. This clonotype was recorded at least ten times. The antigen is undetermined. The chain has TRBV20-1 and TRBJ2-1; TRBD2 agrees at 7 bases. The material sequenced was CD4+ T cells from PBMCs. The TCR was taken from a human donor with sarcoidosis (Löfgren's syndrome or another form), or a control subject (not recorded which). For the CDR3, the DNA is TGCAGTGCTAGAGCTGGCGGGAGCTCCTACAATGAGCAGTTCTTC. Amino acids: CSARAGGSSYNEQFF.